This T cell receptor (beta chain) came from a study of neurological immune-mediated disorders. This clonotype was seen ten or more times. Synthesis of cDNA was performed by 5'RACE using 10-nucleotide random UMIs. TCRdb passed the 5' RACE reads through MiXCR, listing each CDR3 protein once. The table has about 65,000 distinct CDR3 sequences, 4.1% seen once. Germline V gives CDR1 SGHAT, CDR2 FQNNGV. V was shortened by 6 bases and J by 3 bases, with 17 bases between the two germline ends. CDR3 length equals 15 residues. This chain connects TRBV11-2 to TRBJ2-5, with D maybe TRBD1 (6 bases). The source of this sequence is a middle-aged man with multiple sclerosis. The material sequenced was PBMCs. The CDR3 loop is CASSTGTAGEETQYF. The CDR3 bases are TGTGCCAGCAGTACGGGGACGGCAGGGGAAGAGACCCAGTACTTC.